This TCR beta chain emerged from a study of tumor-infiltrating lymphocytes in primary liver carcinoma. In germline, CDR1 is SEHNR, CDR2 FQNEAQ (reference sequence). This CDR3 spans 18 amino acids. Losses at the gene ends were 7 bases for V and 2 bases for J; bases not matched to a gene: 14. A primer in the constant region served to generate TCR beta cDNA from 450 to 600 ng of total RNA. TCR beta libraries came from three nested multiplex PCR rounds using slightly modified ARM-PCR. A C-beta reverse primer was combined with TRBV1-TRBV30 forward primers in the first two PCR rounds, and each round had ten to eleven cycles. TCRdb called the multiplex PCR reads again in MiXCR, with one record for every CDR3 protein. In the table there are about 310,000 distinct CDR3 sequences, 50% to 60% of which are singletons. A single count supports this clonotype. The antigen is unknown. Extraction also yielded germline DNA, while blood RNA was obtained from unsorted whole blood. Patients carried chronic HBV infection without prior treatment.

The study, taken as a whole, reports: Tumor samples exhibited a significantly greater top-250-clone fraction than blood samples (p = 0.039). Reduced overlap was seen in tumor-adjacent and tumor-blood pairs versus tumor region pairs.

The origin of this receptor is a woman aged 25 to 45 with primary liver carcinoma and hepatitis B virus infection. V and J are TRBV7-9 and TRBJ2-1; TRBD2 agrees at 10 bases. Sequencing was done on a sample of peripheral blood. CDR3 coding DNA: TGTGCCAGCATGAGCGCTAGCGGGAGTGGGCCCCCCTACAATGAGCAGTTCTTC. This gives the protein CASMSASGSGPPYNEQFF.